The 10 T cell receptor beta chains listed next were all sequenced from one sample in a study of cytomegalovirus exposure and HLA in healthy donors. A multiplex PCR was run with 60 Vbeta primers and 13 Jbeta primers. Assay: immunoSEQ multiplex PCR; the TCRdb copy retains only in-frame clones and omits some. Here the sample table reports about 77,000 clones. The specimen sequenced was PBMCs. These receptors came from a man aged 50-59 years in good health and CMV-seropositive.

The chain recombines TRBV10-3 with TRBJ1-5, with D possibly matching TRBD1 (6 bases). This CDR3 is 13 amino acids long. The V end lost 2 bases, the J end lost 9 bases, and 11 bases lay between the germline ends. Germline lookup yields CDR1 ENHRY and CDR2 SYGVKD. The CDR3 loop is CAISEDRLGPQHF. The CDR3 coding sequence is TGTGCCATCAGTGAGGACAGGCTCGGGCCCCAGCATTTT.

The V call is TRBV2, the J call TRBJ1-5, with D unclear. CDR3 length: 16 residues. V dropped 3 bases and J dropped 2 bases, with 14 bases sitting between them. From germline, CDR1 is SNHLY and CDR2 FYNNEI. CDR3 in amino acids: CASSDREGRGNQPQHF. The CDR3 region has the DNA TGTGCCAGCAGTGATAGAGAGGGTAGGGGCAATCAGCCCCAGCATTTT. The full variable domain, rest sourced from reference TRBV2 and TRBJ1-5, is EPEVTQTPSHQVTQMGQEVILRCVPISNHLYFYWYRQILGQKVEFLVSFYNNEISEKSEIFDDQFSVERPDGSNFTLKIRSTKLEDSAMYFCASSDREGRGNQPQHFGDGTRLSIL.

V gene TRBV5-8 combines with J gene TRBJ1-4; D perhaps matches TRBD1 (5 bases). This CDR3 has 15 amino acids. Germline V gives CDR1 SGHTS, CDR2 YDEGEE. V lost 9 bases and J lost 3, with 18 bases in between. CDR3: CATQPVGGPNEKLFF. The CDR3 region has the DNA TGTGCCACCCAACCGGTGGGGGGTCCTAATGAAAAACTGTTTTTT.

V gene TRBV27 combines with J gene TRBJ1-1, with D perhaps TRBD1 (5 bases). The CDR3 has 14 residues. Germline V gene data show CDR1 as MNHEY and CDR2 as SMNVEV (reference sequence). Trimming removed 6 bases at V and 4 bases at J, with 15 bases between. CDR3 in DNA: TGTGCCAGCAGAAAAAGACGGAGGGGCACTGAAGCTTTCTTT. It is translated as CASRKRRRGTEAFF.

The gene calls are TRBV7-6 and TRBJ2-5, with 7 bases aligning to TRBD1. Germline trimming cut 1 base from V and 4 bases from J; bases unmatched to any gene: 0. The CDR3 sequence is 13 residues long. In germline, CDR1 is SGHVS, CDR2 FNYEAQ. The CDR3 DNA sequence: TGTGCCAGCAGCTTAGACAGGGGAGAGACCCAGTACTTC. Translated: CASSLDRGETQYF.

CDR3 in DNA: TGTGCCACCAGCAGAGGACTAGCGGGAGATACGCAGTATTTT. It translates to CATSRGLAGDTQYF. This chain uses TRBV15 with TRBJ2-3; TRBD2 matches at 10 bases. V shed 1 base, J shed 5 bases, and the junction held 0 bases outside the gene matches. The CDR3 has 14 amino acids. Per the germline V gene, CDR1 is LNHNV and CDR2 is YYDKDF (reference sequence).

V usage is TRBV4-1 and J usage is TRBJ1-2; D gene ambiguous. The V end was cut by 3 bases, the J end by 2 bases, with 13 bases between. The CDR3 extends over 15 amino acids. In germline, CDR1 is MGHRA, CDR2 YSYEKL. Here the CDR3 reads CASSQLDGLNYGYTF. The CDR3 DNA sequence: TGCGCCAGCAGCCAGCTGGATGGGCTCAACTATGGCTACACCTTC.

The V and J genes are TRBV28 and TRBJ2-7; 9 positions agree with TRBD1. CDR3 length: 14 residues. Germline V gene sequence: CDR1 MDHEN, CDR2 SYDVKM. J was trimmed by 3 bases and V by 7 bases; bases with no gene match: 7. CDR3 sequence reads: CASIPSDRGYEQYF. For the CDR3, the DNA is TGTGCCAGCATTCCTTCGGACAGGGGCTACGAGCAGTACTTC.

The chain joins TRBV5-8 to TRBJ1-5, with D perhaps TRBD1 (5 bases). Germline V gene lookup returns CDR1 SGHTS and CDR2 YDEGEE. This CDR3 comprises 15 residues. Trimming removed 4 bases from V and 4 bases from J, with 15 bases in between. The DNA of the CDR3 is TGTGCCAGCAGCCGGGGAGGTGAGGGGAATCAGCCCCAGCATTTT. Encoded protein: CASSRGGEGNQPQHF. Full variable domain (rest looked up from reference TRBV5-8 and TRBJ1-5): EAGVTQSPTHLIKTRGQQATLRCSPISGHTSVYWYQQALGLGLQFLLWYDEGEERNRGNFPPRFSGRQFPNYSSELNVNALELEDSALYLCASSRGGEGNQPQHFGDGTRLSIL.

The chain uses TRBV27 and TRBJ1-1; 8 nucleotides match TRBD1. The CDR3 covers 16 residues. Germline V CDR1 and CDR2: MNHEY, SMNVEV (reference sequence). The J segment lost 4 bases and the V segment lost 5 bases, leaving 12 bases of the junction unmatched. The CDR3 coding sequence is TGTGCCAGCAGTCCCCGACAGGGGAGGGAGGGCACTGAAGCTTTCTTT. Translating it yields CASSPRQGREGTEAFF.